The 28 T cell receptor beta chains below come from one sample, sequenced in a study of T cells in Graves' hyperthyroidism and ophthalmopathy (dated by TCRdb to between 2018 and 2021). Library prep was done by multiplex PCR. Sequencing relied on an Illumina HiSeq 2000. The TCR beta CDR3 regions were amplified from RNA transcripts. For the first round of RT-PCR on the TCR CDR3, the HTBI primer set was used together with the Qiagen OneStep RT-PCR kit. TCRdb applied fastp at Q25 and MiXCR to the public reads, then kept only in-frame beta chains. Identical CDR3 proteins give one entry, which carries the most common genes and DNA. The sample contains approximately 370,000 distinct CDR3 sequences, around 14% of them found a single time. The top ten hold approximately 32% of the sample. Input material: blood. These receptors originate from a woman younger than 45 with Graves' hyperthyroidism.

The rearrangement links TRBV28 to TRBJ1-4; 8 positions match TRBD1. This CDR3 is 15 amino acids long. Trimming took 5 bases from V and 4 from J; bases not matched to a gene: 6. Germline values: CDR1 MDHEN, CDR2 SYDVKM. The CDR3 is CASSGRQGSNEKLFF. CDR3 nucleotide sequence: TGTGCCAGCAGTGGTAGACAGGGGAGTAATGAAAAACTGTTTTTT.

This clonotype came up many times. The chain links TRBV27 to TRBJ1-1; no definite D call. The germline V and J ends were trimmed by 0 bases and 2 bases, with 10 bases remaining between them. CDR3 length: 15 amino acids. Germline V lookup: CDR1 MNHEY, CDR2 SMNVEV (reference sequence). The CDR3 protein is CASSLSGLGNTEAFF. As DNA, the CDR3 is TGTGCCAGCAGTTTATCAGGGCTCGGAAACACTGAAGCTTTCTTT.

This clonotype was picked up many times. This chain links TRBV4-1 with TRBJ2-1; 8 nucleotides align to TRBD1. Germline V gene lookup returns CDR1 MGHRA and CDR2 YSYEKL. CDR3 length: 14 residues. V trimming: 6 bases; J trimming: 2 bases; junction bases outside the gene matches: 3. The CDR3 nucleotides are TGCGCCAGCAGACAGGGGGAGACCTACAATGAGCAGTTCTTC. Its translation: CASRQGETYNEQFF.

The chain uses TRBV7-9 and TRBJ2-1; 9 bases fit TRBD2. The V segment lost 5 bases and the J segment 0 bases; nucleotides outside the gene matches: 5. The CDR3 covers 16 residues. Germline V lookup: CDR1 SEHNR, CDR2 FQNEAQ (reference sequence). The CDR3 region is CASSILAGVSYNEQFF. CDR3 bases: TGTGCCAGCAGCATTTTAGCGGGAGTCTCCTACAATGAGCAGTTCTTC.

This clonotype was recorded a few times. This chain joins TRBV3-1 and TRBJ1-1; 7 bases match TRBD1. Germline trimming cut 2 bases from V and 4 bases from J; bases unmatched to any gene: 10. This CDR3 region has 16 residues. The V gene's germline CDR1 is LGHDT and CDR2 YNNKEL (reference sequence). In DNA form, the CDR3 reads TGTGCCAGCAGCCAATTATTGACAGGGCGGGCCACTGAAGCTTTCTTT. It codes for CASSQLLTGRATEAFF. The full variable domain, its missing parts supplied by reference TRBV3-1 and TRBJ1-1, is DTAVSQTPKYLVTQMGNDKSIKCEQNLGHDTMYWYKQDSKKFLKIMFSYNNKELIINETVPNRFSPKSPDKAHLNLHINSLELGDSAVYFCASSQLLTGRATEAFFGQGTRLTVV.

Many counts were recorded for this clonotype. The genes are TRBV9 and TRBJ1-2; D gene uncertain. The V and J ends lost 0 bases and 8 bases respectively, with 14 bases between them. Germline V lookup: CDR1 SGDLS, CDR2 YYNGEE. The CDR3 is made up of 14 amino acids. CDR3 region: CASSVEGGPGGYTF. CDR3 bases: TGTGCCAGCAGCGTAGAGGGAGGGCCCGGCGGCTACACCTTC.

The table lists this clonotype with many counts. V is TRBV6-2 or TRBV6-3 and J is TRBJ1-2; TRBD1 is a possible D gene (5 bases). The CDR3 has 13 amino acids. Looked up from germline, CDR1 is MNHEY and CDR2 is SVGEGT. V gave up 5 bases and J gave up 3 bases, with 10 bases separating them. CDR3: CASSAMGHYGYTF. CDR3 in DNA: TGTGCCAGCAGTGCTATGGGACACTATGGCTACACCTTC.

This clonotype was seen many times. CDR3 in DNA: TGTGCCAGCAGCTTAGGCCTAGCGGGGGGTCCTGATACGCAGTATTTT. Translated, it gives CASSLGLAGGPDTQYF. The chain carries TRBV11-2 and TRBJ2-3; 11 nucleotides agree with TRBD2. Germline V CDR1 and CDR2: SGHAT, FQNNGV. The CDR3 consists of 16 residues. V trimming: 1 base; J trimming: 6 bases; junction bases outside the gene matches: 6. Full variable domain (rest looked up from reference TRBV11-2 and TRBJ2-3): EAGVAQSPRYKIIEKRQSVAFWCNPISGHATLYWYQQILGQGPKLLIQFQNNGVVDDSQLPKDRFSAERLKGVDSTLKIQPAKLEDSAVYLCASSLGLAGGPDTQYFGPGTRLTVL.

The genes are TRBV7-9 and TRBJ2-2; D is ambiguous. The V end lost 3 bases, the J end lost 7 bases, and 12 bases lay between the germline ends. Germline CDR1 SEHNR, CDR2 FQNEAQ (reference sequence). CDR3 length: 14 amino acids. The CDR3 region is CASSFDWGVGELFF. The CDR3 nucleotides are TGTGCCAGCAGCTTCGATTGGGGTGTCGGGGAGCTGTTTTTT.

This clonotype was counted a few times. The chain recombines TRBV19 with TRBJ2-5, with 11 bases fitting TRBD2. CDR1 LNHDA and CDR2 SQIVND come from the germline V gene (reference sequence). V trimming: 7 bases; J trimming: 1 base; junction bases outside the gene matches: 5. CDR3 length: 15 amino acids. CDR3 coding DNA: TGTGCCAGTAAAGCTAGCGGGAGGATCCAAGAGACCCAGTACTTC. As protein: CASKASGRIQETQYF.

This clonotype was detected ten times or more. The rearrangement joins TRBV5-1 to TRBJ2-3; D might be TRBD2 (6 bases). V dropped 6 bases and J dropped 5 bases, with 19 bases sitting between them. The CDR3 covers 15 residues. Germline V gene sequence: CDR1 SGHRS, CDR2 YFSETQ. The CDR3 nucleotides read TGCGCCAGCACCCGTTGGGATTTGGAGGGAGATACGCAGTATTTT. As protein: CASTRWDLEGDTQYF.

This clonotype was recorded at least ten times. CDR3 DNA sequence: TGTGCCAGCAGCCAAACAGGGACCGGGACTAGCTGGAATGAGCAGTTCTTC. Its protein is CASSQTGTGTSWNEQFF. The gene calls are TRBV3-1 and TRBJ2-1; 9 nucleotides agree with TRBD2. This CDR3 spans 17 amino acids. Germline lookup yields CDR1 LGHDT and CDR2 YNNKEL (reference sequence). V shed 2 bases, J shed 7 bases, and the junction held 12 bases outside the gene matches.

V usage is TRBV4-1 and J usage is TRBJ2-1; 10 positions match TRBD2. V dropped 6 bases and J dropped 10; count of bases not matched to a gene: 12. The CDR3 has 15 amino acids. Germline CDR1 MGHRA, CDR2 YSYEKL. The CDR3 sequence is CASRSGLARVREQFF. DNA for the CDR3: TGCGCCAGCAGGTCGGGACTAGCGAGAGTCAGAGAGCAGTTCTTC.

The sample holds many counts of this clonotype. The rearrangement links TRBV2 to TRBJ2-1; D is ambiguous. This CDR3 has 15 residues. The germline V gene encodes CDR1 SNHLY and CDR2 FYNNEI. Trimming removed 3 bases at V and 5 bases at J, with 14 bases between. The CDR3 loop reads CASSEVPGRDNEQFF. CDR3 coding DNA: TGTGCCAGCAGTGAGGTACCAGGAAGGGACAATGAGCAGTTCTTC.

In this sample, this clonotype turned up a few times. This may arise from a read error, as a much more abundant clone is one base away. The CDR3 nucleotides read TGTGCCACCGGTGGGGTGAACACTGAAGCTTTCTTT. It translates to CATGGVNTEAFF. This chain uses TRBV28 with TRBJ1-1; D ambiguous. Germline CDR1 and CDR2: MDHEN and SYDVKM. Trimming left V 10 bases short and J 0 bases short, with 9 bases between. This CDR3 has 12 residues.

The rearrangement uses TRBV7-2 and TRBJ2-5, with 9 positions matching TRBD2. J gave up 1 base and V 7 bases, and 7 bases lay outside the gene matches. There are 15 residues in the CDR3. Germline assignment: CDR1 SGHTA and CDR2 FQGNSA. The chain's CDR3 is CASILVAGVQETQYF. CDR3 bases: TGTGCCAGCATCCTTGTAGCGGGAGTCCAAGAGACCCAGTACTTC.

This clonotype was seen at least ten times. The gene calls are TRBV28 and TRBJ2-3, with D uncertain. Trimming removed 8 bases at V and 4 bases at J, with 7 bases between. CDR3 length equals 11 residues. CDR1 and CDR2 from the germline V gene are MDHEN and SYDVKM. The CDR3 loop is CASLRADTQYF. The CDR3 DNA is TGTGCCAGCCTCCGGGCAGATACGCAGTATTTT.

The CDR3, as DNA: TGCAGTGCTAGCACTAGGTCCTACGAGCAGTACTTC. Translation: CSASTRSYEQYF. V is TRBV20-1 and J is TRBJ2-7; D may be TRBD2 (5 bases). The CDR3 spans 12 residues. Germline CDR1 reads DFQATT; CDR2 reads SNEGSKA (reference sequence). V dropped 3 bases and J dropped 1 base, with 7 bases sitting between them.

J is TRBJ1-4 and V is TRBV11-2; D is undetermined. Germline V CDR1 and CDR2: SGHAT, FQNNGV. The CDR3 extends over 17 amino acids. The V end lost 6 bases, the J end lost 0 bases, and 17 bases lay between the germline ends. CDR3 protein: CASSLDGRVTTNEKLFF. In DNA, the CDR3 is TGTGCCAGCAGTTTGGACGGGCGAGTTACAACTAATGAAAAACTGTTTTTT.

This clonotype appeared many times. The V gene is TRBV10-3, the J gene TRBJ2-1; D ambiguous. V lost 1 base, J lost 3 bases, and 16 bases lay in between. CDR3 length equals 17 residues. Germline assignment: CDR1 ENHRY and CDR2 SYGVKD. CDR3 in DNA: TGTGCCATCAGTGAGTTGTTTGTACCAACAAACTACAATGAGCAGTTCTTC. It translates to CAISELFVPTNYNEQFF.

The V and J genes are TRBV12-3 or TRBV12-4 and TRBJ2-6, with TRBD2 identical over 14 bases. This CDR3 spans 17 amino acids. J gave up 2 bases and V 6 bases, and 3 bases lay outside the gene matches. The CDR3 reads CASRGLAGAAGANVLTF. The CDR3 region has the DNA TGTGCCAGCAGGGGACTAGCGGGAGCAGCTGGGGCCAACGTCCTGACTTTC.

This clonotype was seen ten or more times. CDR3 residues: CASSFQGGYEQYF. The CDR3 nucleotides are TGTGCCAGCAGCTTTCAGGGGGGGTACGAGCAGTACTTC. The chain employs TRBV7-2 and TRBJ2-7; D may be TRBD1 or TRBD2 (7 bases each). Trimming removed 3 bases at V and 4 bases at J, with 10 bases between. Germline loops: CDR1 SGHTA, CDR2 FQGNSA. This CDR3 is 13 amino acids long.

The rearrangement uses TRBV28 and TRBJ1-1; TRBD1 matches 7 bases. Germline trimming cut 6 bases from V and 10 bases from J; bases unmatched to any gene: 8. The CDR3 length is 12 residues. Germline CDR1 is MDHEN and CDR2 is SYDVKM. CDR3 amino acids: CASSHRQGGAFF. As DNA, the CDR3 is TGTGCCAGCAGCCATCGACAGGGAGGAGCTTTCTTT.

This sequence joins TRBV28 and TRBJ2-3; 8 nucleotides align to TRBD2. In germline, CDR1 is MDHEN, CDR2 SYDVKM. This CDR3 is built from 15 residues. Germline trimming cut 4 bases from V and 4 bases from J; bases unmatched to any gene: 7. This CDR3 is CASSSTGRGPDTQYF. CDR3 sequence (DNA): TGTGCCAGCAGTTCGACCGGGAGGGGCCCAGATACGCAGTATTTT. The whole variable domain, filled in from reference TRBV28 and TRBJ2-3, reads DVKVTQSSRYLVKRTGEKVFLECVQDMDHENMFWYRQDPGLGLRLIYFSYDVKMKEKGDIPEGYSVSREKKERFSLILESASTNQTSMYLCASSSTGRGPDTQYFGPGTRLTVL.

This clonotype has more than one count but fewer than ten. The chain is built from TRBV7-9 and TRBJ1-4, with a possible D match to TRBD1 (5 bases). The germline V gene has CDR1 SEHNR and CDR2 FQNEAQ (reference sequence). V lost 2 bases to trimming and J lost 0 bases, with 13 bases between them. CDR3 size: 17 residues. The CDR3 loop reads CASSLILGAPTNEKLFF. The CDR3, as DNA: TGTGCCAGCAGCTTAATCCTCGGGGCACCAACTAATGAAAAACTGTTTTTT. The variable domain in full, completed from reference TRBV7-9 and TRBJ1-4, reads DTGVSQNPRHKITKRGQNVTFRCDPISEHNRLYWYRQTLGQGPEFLTYFQNEAQLEKSRLLSDRFSAERPKGSFSTLEIQRTEQGDSAMYLCASSLILGAPTNEKLFFGSGTQLSVL.

There are many counts of this clonotype. The chain joins TRBV6-1 to TRBJ2-7; the D gene could be TRBD1 or TRBD2 (6 bases each). The CDR3 is 15 residues long. Germline lookup yields CDR1 MNHNS and CDR2 SASEGT. Trimming removed 4 bases from V and 6 bases from J, with 19 bases in between. The CDR3 DNA reads as TGTGCCAGCAGTGTCGGCGGAGGGGGTTCGGGCGAGCAGTACTTC. Residues: CASSVGGGGSGEQYF.

This clonotype was seen many times. This rearrangement joins TRBV12-3 or TRBV12-4 to TRBJ2-1, with D unclear. This CDR3 is 12 amino acids long. V was shortened by 2 bases and J by 9 bases, with 8 bases between the two germline ends. The CDR3 reads CASSLWAAEQFF. CDR3 DNA sequence: TGTGCCAGCAGTTTATGGGCGGCTGAGCAGTTCTTC.

This clonotype was seen many times. CDR3 bases: TGCGCCAGCAGCTTGGCCTTAACGTCTTACAATGAGCAGTTCTTC. This encodes CASSLALTSYNEQFF. The chain couples TRBV5-1 to TRBJ2-1, with D hard to call. The CDR3 consists of 15 residues. With 0 bases removed from V and 4 bases from J, the gap between germline ends came to 11 bases. Germline V gives CDR1 SGHRS, CDR2 YFSETQ.